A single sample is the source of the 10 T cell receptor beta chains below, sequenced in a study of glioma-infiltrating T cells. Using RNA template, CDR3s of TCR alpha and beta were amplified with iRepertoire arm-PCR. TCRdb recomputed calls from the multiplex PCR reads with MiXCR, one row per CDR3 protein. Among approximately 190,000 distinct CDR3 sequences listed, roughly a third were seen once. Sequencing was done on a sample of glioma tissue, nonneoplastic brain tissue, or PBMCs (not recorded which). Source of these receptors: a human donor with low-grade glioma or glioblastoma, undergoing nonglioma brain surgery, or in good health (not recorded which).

This chain's CDR3 is CASSSSMGTGGSEQFF. The CDR3 DNA follows: TGTGCCAGCAGCTCTTCTATGGGGACAGGGGGCAGTGAGCAGTTCTTC. This chain connects TRBV5-6 to TRBJ2-1; 12 bases agree with TRBD1. The CDR3 runs 16 residues. The junction had 10 bases not matched to a gene; V was cut back by 3 bases and J by 9 bases. The V gene's germline CDR1 is SGHDT and CDR2 YYEEEE.

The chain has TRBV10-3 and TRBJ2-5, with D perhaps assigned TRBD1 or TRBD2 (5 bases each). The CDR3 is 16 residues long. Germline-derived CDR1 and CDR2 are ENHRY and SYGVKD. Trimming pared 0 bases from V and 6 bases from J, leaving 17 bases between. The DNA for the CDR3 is TGTGCCATCAGTGAGTCCCGGGACGAAAGCGAGCAGACCCAGTACTTC. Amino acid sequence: CAISESRDESEQTQYF.

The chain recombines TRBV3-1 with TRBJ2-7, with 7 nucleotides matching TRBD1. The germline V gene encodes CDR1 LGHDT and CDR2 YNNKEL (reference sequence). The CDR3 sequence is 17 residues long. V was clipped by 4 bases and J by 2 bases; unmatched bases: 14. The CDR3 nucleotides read TGTGCCAGCAGCCCACACGGGACAGATAGACACCCCTACGAGCAGTACTTC. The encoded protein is CASSPHGTDRHPYEQYF.

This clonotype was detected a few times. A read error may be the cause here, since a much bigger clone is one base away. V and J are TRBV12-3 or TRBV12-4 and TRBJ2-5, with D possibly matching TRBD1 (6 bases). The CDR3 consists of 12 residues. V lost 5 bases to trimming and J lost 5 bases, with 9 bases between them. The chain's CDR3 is CASSPQGETQYF. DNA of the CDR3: TGTGCCAGCAGTCCCCAGGGGGAGACCCAGTACTTC.

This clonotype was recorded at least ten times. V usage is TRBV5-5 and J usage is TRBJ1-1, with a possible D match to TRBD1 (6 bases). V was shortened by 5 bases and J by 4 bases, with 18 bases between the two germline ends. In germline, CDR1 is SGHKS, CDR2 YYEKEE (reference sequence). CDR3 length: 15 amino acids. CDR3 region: CASRGQGKGGTEAFF. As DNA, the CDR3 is TGTGCCAGCAGGGGGCAGGGCAAGGGGGGCACTGAAGCTTTCTTT.

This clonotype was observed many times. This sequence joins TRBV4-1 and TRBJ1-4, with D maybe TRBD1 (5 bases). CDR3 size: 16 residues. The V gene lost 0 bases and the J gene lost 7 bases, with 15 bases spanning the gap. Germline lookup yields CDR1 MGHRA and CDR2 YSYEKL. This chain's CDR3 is CASSQDLGTGGEKLFF. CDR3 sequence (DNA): TGCGCCAGCAGCCAAGATTTGGGCACGGGGGGTGAAAAACTGTTTTTT.

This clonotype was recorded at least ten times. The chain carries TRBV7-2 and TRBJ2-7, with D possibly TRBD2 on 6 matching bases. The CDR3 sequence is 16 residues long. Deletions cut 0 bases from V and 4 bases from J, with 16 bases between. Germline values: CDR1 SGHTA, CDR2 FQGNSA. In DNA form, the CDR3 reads TGTGCCAGCAGCTTAGCTAGCGGAACTTGGGGTTACGAGCAGTACTTC. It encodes CASSLASGTWGYEQYF. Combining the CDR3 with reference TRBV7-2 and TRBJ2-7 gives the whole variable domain GAGVSQSPSNKVTEKGKDVELRCDPISGHTALYWYRQSLGQGLEFLIYFQGNSAPDKSGLPSDRFSAERTGGSVSTLTIQRTQQEDSAVYLCASSLASGTWGYEQYFGPGTRLTVT.

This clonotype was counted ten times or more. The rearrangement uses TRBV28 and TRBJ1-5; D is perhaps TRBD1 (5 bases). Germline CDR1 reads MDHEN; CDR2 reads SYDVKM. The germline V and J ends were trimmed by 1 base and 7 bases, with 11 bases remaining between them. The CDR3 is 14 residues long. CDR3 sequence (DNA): TGTGCCAGCAGTTTATTCAGGGATGGGCAGCCCCAGCATTTT. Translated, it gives CASSLFRDGQPQHF.

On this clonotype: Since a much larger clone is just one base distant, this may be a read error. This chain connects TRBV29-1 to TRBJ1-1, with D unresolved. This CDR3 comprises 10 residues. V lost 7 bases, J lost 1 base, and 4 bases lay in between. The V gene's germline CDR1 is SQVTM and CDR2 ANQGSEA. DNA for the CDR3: TGCAGCGGGAAGAACACTGAAGCTTTCTTT. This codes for CSGKNTEAFF.

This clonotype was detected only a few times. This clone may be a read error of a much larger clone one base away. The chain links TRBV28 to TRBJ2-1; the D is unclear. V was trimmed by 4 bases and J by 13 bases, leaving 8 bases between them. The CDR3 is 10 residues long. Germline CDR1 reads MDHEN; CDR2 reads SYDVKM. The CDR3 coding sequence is TGTGCCAGCAGTTCCCCAAGACAGTTCTTC. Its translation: CASSSPRQFF. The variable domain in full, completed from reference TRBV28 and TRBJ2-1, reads DVKVTQSSRYLVKRTGEKVFLECVQDMDHENMFWYRQDPGLGLRLIYFSYDVKMKEKGDIPEGYSVSREKKERFSLILESASTNQTSMYLCASSSPRQFFGPGTRLTVL.